This is a list of T cell receptor beta chains from one sample in a study of T cell repertoires in cytomegalovirus infection. These receptors are not linked to any known antigen. MiXCR was run by TCRdb on the reads, yielding one entry per CDR3 protein. In the table there are about 130,000 distinct CDR3 sequences, about 24% of which are singletons. Specimen: PBMCs, sequenced either directly or after in vitro stimulation (not recorded which). The receptors shown here come from a human donor in good health (CMV status not recorded). Some clones in this sample may be carry-over from other donors' samples. The CDR3 runs from the conserved cysteine through the conserved F or W. Fields, in order: D gene, J gene, V gene, CDR3 protein. The D gene is left open where the match is weak.

D gene: TRBD2
J gene: TRBJ2-3
V gene: TRBV5-1
CDR3 protein: CASRKREADTQYF

D gene: -
J gene: TRBJ2-1
V gene: TRBV7-2
CDR3 protein: CASSSLSSLSQFF

D gene: -
J gene: TRBJ2-3
V gene: TRBV7-8
CDR3 protein: CASSLAGSGRSDTQYF

D gene: -
J gene: TRBJ2-2
V gene: TRBV28
CDR3 protein: CASKKDSNTGELFF

D gene: -
J gene: TRBJ2-1
V gene: TRBV7-2
CDR3 protein: CASSRGRNNEQFF

D gene: TRBD1
J gene: TRBJ1-2
V gene: TRBV12-3/TRBV12-4
CDR3 protein: CASSFHPGQPLGYTF

D gene: -
J gene: TRBJ2-5
V gene: TRBV7-2
CDR3 protein: CASSSTIKDRLFF

D gene: -
J gene: TRBJ1-5
V gene: TRBV6-2/TRBV6-3
CDR3 protein: CASSYGGNQPQHF

D gene: TRBD1
J gene: TRBJ2-5
V gene: TRBV5-1
CDR3 protein: CASSAEAGQGRSAQYF

D gene: -
J gene: TRBJ2-1
V gene: TRBV4-1
CDR3 protein: CASSEGNEQFF

D gene: TRBD1
J gene: TRBJ1-4
V gene: TRBV7-2
CDR3 protein: CASSPGQIATNEKLFF

D gene: -
J gene: TRBJ2-5
V gene: TRBV7-2
CDR3 protein: CASSRIDRETQYF

D gene: -
J gene: TRBJ1-1
V gene: TRBV20-1
CDR3 protein: CSADDQGRAEAFF

D gene: -
J gene: TRBJ2-7
V gene: TRBV7-9
CDR3 protein: CASSLDLREQYF

D gene: TRBD1
J gene: TRBJ1-6
V gene: TRBV2
CDR3 protein: CASSVLPGQGVNSPLHF

D gene: TRBD2
J gene: TRBJ2-1
V gene: TRBV5-6
CDR3 protein: CASSFGTRAGNEQFF

D gene: -
J gene: TRBJ1-1
V gene: TRBV30
CDR3 protein: CAWSTGTEAFF

D gene: -
J gene: TRBJ2-3
V gene: TRBV2
CDR3 protein: CASSGPGTPNTQYF

D gene: -
J gene: TRBJ1-4
V gene: TRBV4-3
CDR3 protein: CASSQDSGSANEKLFF

D gene: -
J gene: TRBJ2-1
V gene: TRBV7-2
CDR3 protein: CASSLVRGREQFF

D gene: -
J gene: TRBJ1-1
V gene: TRBV10-3
CDR3 protein: CAISGQLEAFF

D gene: TRBD1
J gene: TRBJ2-2
V gene: TRBV28
CDR3 protein: CASMSGQGDTGELFF

D gene: -
J gene: TRBJ1-2
V gene: TRBV12-3/TRBV12-4
CDR3 protein: CASSLYAVDYGYTF

D gene: -
J gene: TRBJ1-1
V gene: TRBV7-2
CDR3 protein: CASSQNMNTEAFF

D gene: TRBD2
J gene: TRBJ2-1
V gene: TRBV6-1
CDR3 protein: CASRRERIIERDEQFF

D gene: -
J gene: TRBJ1-1
V gene: TRBV14
CDR3 protein: CASRGTQLNTEAFF

D gene: -
J gene: TRBJ1-4
V gene: TRBV19
CDR3 protein: CASTEAPGEKLFF

D gene: -
J gene: TRBJ2-5
V gene: TRBV20-1
CDR3 protein: CSAPAGYQETQYF

D gene: TRBD2
J gene: TRBJ2-1
V gene: TRBV6-5
CDR3 protein: CASSYFGGGRAGEQFF